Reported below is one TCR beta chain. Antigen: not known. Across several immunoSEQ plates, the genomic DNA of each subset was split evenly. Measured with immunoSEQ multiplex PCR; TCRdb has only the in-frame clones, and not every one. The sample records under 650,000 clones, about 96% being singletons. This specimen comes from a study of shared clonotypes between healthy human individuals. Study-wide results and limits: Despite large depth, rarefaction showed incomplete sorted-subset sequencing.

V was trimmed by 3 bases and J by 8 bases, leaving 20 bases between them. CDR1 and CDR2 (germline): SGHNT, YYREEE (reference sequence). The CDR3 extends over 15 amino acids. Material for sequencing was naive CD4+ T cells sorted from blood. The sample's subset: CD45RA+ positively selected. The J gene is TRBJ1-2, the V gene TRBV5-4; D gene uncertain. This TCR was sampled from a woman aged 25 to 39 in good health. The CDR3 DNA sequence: TGTGCCAGCAGCTCGAGGGCGGAGATGACGGTCGGCTACACCTTC. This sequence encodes CASSSRAEMTVGYTF.